This T cell receptor (beta chain) stems from a study of human T cells and chemical hapten exposure. Documented time point: patch test 1, 2 weeks after DPC sensitization. Indicated treatment: therapeutic diphenylcyclopropenone sensitization with weekly scalp DPC. The table lists this clonotype with a few counts. Within the library, unique molecular identifiers were attached to each individual cDNA molecule. In the study's own analysis: The number of TCRs in each sample had a median of approximately 93,000 and spanned about 20,000 to 690,600. TCRdb re-called the RACE reads through MiXCR, storing one row per CDR3 protein. What appears here as the V and J calls and clone size reflects TCRdb's work, not the paper's. The sample carries about 99,000 distinct CDR3 sequences, 9.5% to 15% recorded once. Sequences were derived from whole blood, sampled in connection with sensitization to the hapten diphenylcyclopropenone (DPC). The receptor was isolated from a woman in her forties with alopecia areata. Some clones in this sample may be carry-over from other donors' samples.

The CDR3 DNA reads as TGTGCCAGCAGTTACAGGGTCGATGAGCAGTTCTTC. Its translation is CASSYRVDEQFF. V and J are TRBV6-2 or TRBV6-3 and TRBJ2-1; no clear D gene. V shed 2 bases and J shed 8 bases, with 7 bases lying between them. Germline-derived CDR1 and CDR2 are MNHEY and SVGEGT. This CDR3 has 12 amino acids.